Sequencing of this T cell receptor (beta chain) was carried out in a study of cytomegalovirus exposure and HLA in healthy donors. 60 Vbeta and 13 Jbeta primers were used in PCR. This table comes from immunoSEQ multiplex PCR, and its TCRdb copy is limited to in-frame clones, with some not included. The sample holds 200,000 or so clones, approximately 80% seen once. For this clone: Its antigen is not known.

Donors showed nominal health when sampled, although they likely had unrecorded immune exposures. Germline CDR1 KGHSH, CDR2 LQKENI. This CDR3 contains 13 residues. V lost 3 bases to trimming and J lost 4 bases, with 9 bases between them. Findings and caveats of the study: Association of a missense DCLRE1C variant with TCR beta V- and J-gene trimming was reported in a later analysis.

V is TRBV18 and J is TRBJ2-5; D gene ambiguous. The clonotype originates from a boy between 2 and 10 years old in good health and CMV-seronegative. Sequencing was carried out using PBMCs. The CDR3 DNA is TGTGCCAGCTCACCGGCCGGGTCAGAGACCCAGTACTTC. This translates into CASSPAGSETQYF.